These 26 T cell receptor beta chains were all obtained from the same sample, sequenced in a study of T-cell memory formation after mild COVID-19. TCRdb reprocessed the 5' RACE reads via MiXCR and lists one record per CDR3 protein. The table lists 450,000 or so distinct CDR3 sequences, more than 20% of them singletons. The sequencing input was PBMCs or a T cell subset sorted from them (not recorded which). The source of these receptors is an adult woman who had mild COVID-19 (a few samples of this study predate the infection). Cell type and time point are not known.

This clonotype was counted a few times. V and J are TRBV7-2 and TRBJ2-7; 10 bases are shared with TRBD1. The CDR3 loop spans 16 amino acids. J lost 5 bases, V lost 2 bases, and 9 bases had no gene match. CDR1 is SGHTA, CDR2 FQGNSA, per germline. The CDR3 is CASSLRPGQGRNEQYF. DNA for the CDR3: TGTGCCAGCAGCTTAAGACCGGGACAGGGGAGGAACGAGCAGTACTTC.

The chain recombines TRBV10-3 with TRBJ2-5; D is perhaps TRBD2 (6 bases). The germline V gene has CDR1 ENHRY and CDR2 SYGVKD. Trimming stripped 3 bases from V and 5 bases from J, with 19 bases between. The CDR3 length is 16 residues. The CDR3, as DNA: TGTGCCATCAGTGATACCGGGACTCCGGACGGGGAGACCCAGTACTTC. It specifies CAISDTGTPDGETQYF.

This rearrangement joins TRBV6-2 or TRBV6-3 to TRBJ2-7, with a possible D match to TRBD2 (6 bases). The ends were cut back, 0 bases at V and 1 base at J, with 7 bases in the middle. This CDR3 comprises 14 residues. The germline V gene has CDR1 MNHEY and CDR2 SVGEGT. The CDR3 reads CASSYSGLSYEQYF. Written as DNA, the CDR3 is TGTGCCAGCAGTTACTCGGGACTTTCCTACGAGCAGTACTTC.

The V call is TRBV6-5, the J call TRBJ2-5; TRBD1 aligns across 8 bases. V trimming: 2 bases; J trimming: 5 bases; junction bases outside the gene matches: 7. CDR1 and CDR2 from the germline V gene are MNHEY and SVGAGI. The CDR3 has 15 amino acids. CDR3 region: CASSYETGVGETQYF. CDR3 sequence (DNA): TGTGCCAGCAGTTACGAGACAGGGGTTGGGGAGACCCAGTACTTC.

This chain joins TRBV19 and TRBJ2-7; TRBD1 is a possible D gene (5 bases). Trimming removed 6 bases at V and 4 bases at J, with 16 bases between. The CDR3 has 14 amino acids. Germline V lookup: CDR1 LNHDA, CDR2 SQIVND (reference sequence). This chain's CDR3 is CASRLGAGMYEQYF. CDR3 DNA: TGTGCCAGTAGATTAGGGGCTGGTATGTACGAGCAGTACTTC.

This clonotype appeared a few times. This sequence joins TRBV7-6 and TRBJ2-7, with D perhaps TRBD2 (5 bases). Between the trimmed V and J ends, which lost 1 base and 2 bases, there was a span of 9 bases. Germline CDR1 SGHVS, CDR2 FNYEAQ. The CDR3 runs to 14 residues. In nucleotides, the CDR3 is TGTGCCAGCAGCTTAGGGCGGGTTCCCTACGAGCAGTACTTC. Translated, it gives CASSLGRVPYEQYF. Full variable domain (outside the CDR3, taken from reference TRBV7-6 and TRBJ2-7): GAGVSQSPRYKVTKRGQDVALRCDPISGHVSLYWYRQALGQGPEFLTYFNYEAQQDKSGLPNDRFSAERPEGSISTLTIQRTEQRDSAMYRCASSLGRVPYEQYFGPGTRLTVT.

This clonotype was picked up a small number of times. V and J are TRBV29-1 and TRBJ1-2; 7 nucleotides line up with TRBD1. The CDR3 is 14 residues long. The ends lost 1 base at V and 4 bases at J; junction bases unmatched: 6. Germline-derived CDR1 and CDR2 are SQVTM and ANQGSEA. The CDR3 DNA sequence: TGCAGCGTTGAAGTGACGGACAGGCCCTATGGCTACACCTTC. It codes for CSVEVTDRPYGYTF.

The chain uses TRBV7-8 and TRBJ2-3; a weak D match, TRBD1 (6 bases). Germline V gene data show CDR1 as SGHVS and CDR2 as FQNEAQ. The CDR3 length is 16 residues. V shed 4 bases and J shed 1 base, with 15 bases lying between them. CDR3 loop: CASSSTLGGRTDTQYF. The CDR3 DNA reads TGTGCCAGCAGCTCCACCCTAGGGGGACGCACAGATACGCAGTATTTT. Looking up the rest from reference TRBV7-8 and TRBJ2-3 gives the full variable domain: GAGVSQSPRYKVAKRGQDVALRCDPISGHVSLFWYQQALGQGPEFLTYFQNEAQLDKSGLPSDRFFAERPEGSVSTLKIQRTQQEDSAVYLCASSSTLGGRTDTQYFGPGTRLTVL.

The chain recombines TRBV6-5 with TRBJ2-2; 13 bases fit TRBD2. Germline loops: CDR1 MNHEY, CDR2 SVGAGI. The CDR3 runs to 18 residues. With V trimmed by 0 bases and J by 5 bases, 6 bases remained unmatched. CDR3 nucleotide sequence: TGTGCCAGCAGTTACTCGAGGGGACTAGCGGGGCAGACCGGGGAGCTGTTTTTT. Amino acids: CASSYSRGLAGQTGELFF.

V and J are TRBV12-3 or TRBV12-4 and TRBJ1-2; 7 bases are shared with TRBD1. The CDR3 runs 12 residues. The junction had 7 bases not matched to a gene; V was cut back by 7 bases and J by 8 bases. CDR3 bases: TGTGCCAGCAACAGGGGCCTTTGGGGCTACACCTTC. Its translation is CASNRGLWGYTF.

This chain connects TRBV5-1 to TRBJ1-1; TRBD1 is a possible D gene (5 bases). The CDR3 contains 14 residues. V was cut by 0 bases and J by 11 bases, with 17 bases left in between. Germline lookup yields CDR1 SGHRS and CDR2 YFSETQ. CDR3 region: CASSLAGTGSVAFF. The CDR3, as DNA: TGCGCCAGCAGCTTGGCCGGGACCGGATCGGTTGCTTTCTTT.

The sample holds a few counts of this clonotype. CDR3 in amino acids: CSASGRRNEQFF. CDR3 nucleotides: TGCAGTGCTAGCGGGAGGCGGAATGAGCAGTTCTTC. This chain uses TRBV20-1 with TRBJ2-1, with 7 bases that match TRBD2. The CDR3 is made up of 12 amino acids. V shed 3 bases, J shed 7 bases, and the junction held 3 bases outside the gene matches. Germline CDR1 is DFQATT and CDR2 is SNEGSKA (reference sequence).

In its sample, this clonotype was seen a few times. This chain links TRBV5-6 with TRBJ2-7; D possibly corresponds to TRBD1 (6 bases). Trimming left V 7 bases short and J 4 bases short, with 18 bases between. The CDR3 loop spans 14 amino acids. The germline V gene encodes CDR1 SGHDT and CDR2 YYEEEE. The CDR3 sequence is CASQQRQADYEQYF. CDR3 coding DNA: TGTGCCAGCCAGCAAAGACAGGCAGATTACGAGCAGTACTTC.

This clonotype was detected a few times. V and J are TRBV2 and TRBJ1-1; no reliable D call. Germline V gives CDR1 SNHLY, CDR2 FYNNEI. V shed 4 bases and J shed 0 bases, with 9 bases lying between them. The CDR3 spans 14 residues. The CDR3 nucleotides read TGTGCCAGCAGTGCTGGATCCGTGAACACTGAAGCTTTCTTT. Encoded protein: CASSAGSVNTEAFF.

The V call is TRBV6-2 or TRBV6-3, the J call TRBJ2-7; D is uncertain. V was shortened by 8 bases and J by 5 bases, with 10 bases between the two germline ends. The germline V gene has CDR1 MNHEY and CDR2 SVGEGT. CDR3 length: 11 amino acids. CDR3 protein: CASQVGHEQYF. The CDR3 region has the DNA TGTGCCAGCCAAGTTGGCCACGAGCAGTACTTC.

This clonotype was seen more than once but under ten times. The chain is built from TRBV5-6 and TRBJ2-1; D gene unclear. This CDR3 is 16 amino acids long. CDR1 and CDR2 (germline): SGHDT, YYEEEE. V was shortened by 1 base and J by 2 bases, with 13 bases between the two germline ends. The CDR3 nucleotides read TGTGCCAGCAGCTTGACTCTAGGAGTCCCCTACAATGAGCAGTTCTTC. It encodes CASSLTLGVPYNEQFF.

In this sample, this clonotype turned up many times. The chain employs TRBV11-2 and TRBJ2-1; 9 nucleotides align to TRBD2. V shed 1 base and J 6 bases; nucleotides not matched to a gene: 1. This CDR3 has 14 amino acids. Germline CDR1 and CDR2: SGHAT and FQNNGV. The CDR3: CASSLVAGANEQFF. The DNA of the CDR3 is TGTGCCAGCAGCTTAGTAGCGGGGGCCAATGAGCAGTTCTTC. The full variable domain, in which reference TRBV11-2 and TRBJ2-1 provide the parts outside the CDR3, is EAGVAQSPRYKIIEKRQSVAFWCNPISGHATLYWYQQILGQGPKLLIQFQNNGVVDDSQLPKDRFSAERLKGVDSTLKIQPAKLEDSAVYLCASSLVAGANEQFFGPGTRLTVL.

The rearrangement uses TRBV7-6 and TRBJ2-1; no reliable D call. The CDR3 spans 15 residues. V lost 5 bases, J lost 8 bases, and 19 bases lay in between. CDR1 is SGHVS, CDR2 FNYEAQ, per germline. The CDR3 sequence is CASSNPESREDEQFF. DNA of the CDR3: TGTGCCAGCAGCAACCCAGAGTCTAGAGAAGATGAGCAGTTCTTC. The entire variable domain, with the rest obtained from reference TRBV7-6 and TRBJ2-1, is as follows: GAGVSQSPRYKVTKRGQDVALRCDPISGHVSLYWYRQALGQGPEFLTYFNYEAQQDKSGLPNDRFSAERPEGSISTLTIQRTEQRDSAMYRCASSNPESREDEQFFGPGTRLTVL.

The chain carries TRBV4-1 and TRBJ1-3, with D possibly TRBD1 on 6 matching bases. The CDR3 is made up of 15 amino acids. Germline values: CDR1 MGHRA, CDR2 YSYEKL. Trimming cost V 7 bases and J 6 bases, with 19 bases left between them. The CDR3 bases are TGCGCCAGCACAAGCCCAGGGGAGTTGGAAAACACCATATATTTT. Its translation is CASTSPGELENTIYF.

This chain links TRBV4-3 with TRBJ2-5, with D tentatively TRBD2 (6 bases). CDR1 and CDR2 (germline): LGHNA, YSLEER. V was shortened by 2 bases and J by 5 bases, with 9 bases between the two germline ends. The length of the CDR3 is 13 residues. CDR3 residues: CASSQSGGETQYF. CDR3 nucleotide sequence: TGCGCCAGCAGCCAATCCGGAGGGGAGACCCAGTACTTC.

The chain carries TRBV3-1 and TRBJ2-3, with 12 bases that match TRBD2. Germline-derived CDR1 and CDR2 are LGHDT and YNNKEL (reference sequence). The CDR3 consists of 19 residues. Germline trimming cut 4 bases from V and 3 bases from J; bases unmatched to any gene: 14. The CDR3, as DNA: TGTGCCAGCAGCCCAGGACTGGGTGGAGGACTAGCGGGGACAGATACGCAGTATTTT. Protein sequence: CASSPGLGGGLAGTDTQYF.

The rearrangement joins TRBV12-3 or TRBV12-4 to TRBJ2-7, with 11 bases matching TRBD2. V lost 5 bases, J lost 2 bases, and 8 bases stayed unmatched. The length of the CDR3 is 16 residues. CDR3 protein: CASSPRLAGKTYEQYF. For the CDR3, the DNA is TGTGCCAGCAGTCCCCGACTAGCGGGGAAGACCTACGAGCAGTACTTC.

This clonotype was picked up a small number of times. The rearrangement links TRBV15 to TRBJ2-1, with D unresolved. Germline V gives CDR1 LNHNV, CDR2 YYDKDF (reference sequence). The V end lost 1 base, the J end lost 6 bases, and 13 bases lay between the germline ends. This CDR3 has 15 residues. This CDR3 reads CATSRVGSMVNEQFF. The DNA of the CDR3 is TGTGCCACCAGCAGAGTCGGCTCTATGGTCAATGAGCAGTTCTTC. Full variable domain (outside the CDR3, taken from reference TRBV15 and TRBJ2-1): DAMVIQNPRYQVTQFGKPVTLSCSQTLNHNVMYWYQQKSSQAPKLLFHYYDKDFNNEADTPDNFQSRRPNTSFCFLDIRSPGLGDTAMYLCATSRVGSMVNEQFFGPGTRLTVL.

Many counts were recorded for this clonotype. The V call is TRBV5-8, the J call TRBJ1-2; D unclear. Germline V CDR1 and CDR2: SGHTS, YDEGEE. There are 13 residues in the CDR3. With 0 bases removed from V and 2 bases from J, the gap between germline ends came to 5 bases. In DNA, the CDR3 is TGTGCCAGCAGCTTGGAAAGGAACTATGGCTACACCTTC. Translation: CASSLERNYGYTF.

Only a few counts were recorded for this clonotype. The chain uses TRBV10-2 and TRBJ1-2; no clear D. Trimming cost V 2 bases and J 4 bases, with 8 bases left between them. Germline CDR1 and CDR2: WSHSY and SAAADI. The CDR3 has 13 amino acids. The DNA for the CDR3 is TGCGCCAGCAGTGAGGAGTCCATCTATGGCTACACCTTC. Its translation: CASSEESIYGYTF.

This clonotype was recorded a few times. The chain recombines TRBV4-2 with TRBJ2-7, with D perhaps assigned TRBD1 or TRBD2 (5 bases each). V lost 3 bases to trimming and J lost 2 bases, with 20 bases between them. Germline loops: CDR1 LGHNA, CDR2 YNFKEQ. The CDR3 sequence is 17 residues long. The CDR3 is CASSHGTETRPTYEQYF. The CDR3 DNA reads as TGTGCCAGCAGCCACGGGACGGAAACCCGACCGACCTACGAGCAGTACTTC.